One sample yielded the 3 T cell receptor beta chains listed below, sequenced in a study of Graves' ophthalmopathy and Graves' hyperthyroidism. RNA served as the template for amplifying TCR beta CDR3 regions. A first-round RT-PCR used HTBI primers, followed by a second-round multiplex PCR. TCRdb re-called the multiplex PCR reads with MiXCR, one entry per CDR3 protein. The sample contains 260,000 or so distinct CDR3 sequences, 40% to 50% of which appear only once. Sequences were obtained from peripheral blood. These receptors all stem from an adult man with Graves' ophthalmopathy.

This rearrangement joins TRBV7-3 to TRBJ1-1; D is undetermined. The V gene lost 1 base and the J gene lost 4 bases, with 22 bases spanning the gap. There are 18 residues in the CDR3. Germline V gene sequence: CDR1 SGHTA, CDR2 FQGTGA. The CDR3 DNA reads TGTGCCAGCAGCTTAAGGCTGGGGTATCCACCTCTGGCCACTGAAGCTTTCTTT. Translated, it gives CASSLRLGYPPLATEAFF.

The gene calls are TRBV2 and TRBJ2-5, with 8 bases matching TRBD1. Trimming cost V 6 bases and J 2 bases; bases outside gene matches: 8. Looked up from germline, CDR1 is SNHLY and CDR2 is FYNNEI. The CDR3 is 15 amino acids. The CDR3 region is CASRGPHRGQETQYF. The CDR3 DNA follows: TGTGCCAGCAGGGGCCCTCACAGGGGGCAAGAGACCCAGTACTTC.

The CDR3 coding sequence is TGCAGTGCTCTACCTTACCCATACCCTTCCAATGAGCAGTTCTTC. Translation gives CSALPYPYPSNEQFF. The chain joins TRBV20-1 to TRBJ2-1; no clear D. The germline V gene encodes CDR1 DFQATT and CDR2 SNEGSKA (reference sequence). This CDR3 spans 15 amino acids. Trimming took 5 bases from V and 6 from J, leaving 20 bases between them.